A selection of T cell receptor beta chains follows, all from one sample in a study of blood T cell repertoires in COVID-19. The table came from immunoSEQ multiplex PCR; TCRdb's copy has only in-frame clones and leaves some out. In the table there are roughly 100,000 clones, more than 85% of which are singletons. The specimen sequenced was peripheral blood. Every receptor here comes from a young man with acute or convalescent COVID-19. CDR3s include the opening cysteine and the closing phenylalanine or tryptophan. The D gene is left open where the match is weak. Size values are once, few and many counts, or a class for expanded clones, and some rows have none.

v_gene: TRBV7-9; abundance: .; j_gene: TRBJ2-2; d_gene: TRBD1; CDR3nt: TGTGCCAGCAGCCTCCGGGACAGGGGGAACACCGGGGAGCTGTTTTTT; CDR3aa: CASSLRDRGNTGELFF
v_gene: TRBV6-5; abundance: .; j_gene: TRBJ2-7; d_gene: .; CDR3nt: TGTGCCAGCAGCCTACAGGGTTCAGTCGACGAGCAGTACTTC; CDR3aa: CASSLQGSVDEQYF
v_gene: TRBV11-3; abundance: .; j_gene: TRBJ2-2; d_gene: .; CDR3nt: TGTGCCAGCAGCGCAGATAACACCGGGGAGCTGTTTTTT; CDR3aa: CASSADNTGELFF
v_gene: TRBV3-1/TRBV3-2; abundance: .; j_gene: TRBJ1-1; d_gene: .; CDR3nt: TGTGCCAGCAGCCGAGACGTAGTCCTCACTGAAGCTTTCTTT; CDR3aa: CASSRDVVLTEAFF
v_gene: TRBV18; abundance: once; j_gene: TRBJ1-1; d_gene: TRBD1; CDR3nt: TGTGCCAGCTCACCCCAGGACAGGTTGAACACTGAAGCTTTCTTT; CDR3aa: CASSPQDRLNTEAFF
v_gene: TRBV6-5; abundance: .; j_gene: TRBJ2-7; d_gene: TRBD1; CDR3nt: TGTGCCAGCAGTTCAAACAGGGGGCGGGAGCAGTACTTC; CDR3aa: CASSSNRGREQYF
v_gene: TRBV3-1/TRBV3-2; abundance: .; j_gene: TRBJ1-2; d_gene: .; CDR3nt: TGTGCCAGCAGCCAAGAGTTCGAGGGAAACTATGGCTACACCTTC; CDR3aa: CASSQEFEGNYGYTF
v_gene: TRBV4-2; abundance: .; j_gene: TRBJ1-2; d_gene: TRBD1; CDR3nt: TGTGCCAGCAGCCAATTAACACAGGGGGCCCACCTTAACTATGGCTACACCTTC; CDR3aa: CASSQLTQGAHLNYGYTF
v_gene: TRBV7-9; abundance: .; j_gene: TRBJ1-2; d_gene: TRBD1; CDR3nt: TGTGCCAGCAGCTCCGGGACAGGGGGCGTCAATAACTATGGCTACACCTTC; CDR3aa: CASSSGTGGVNNYGYTF
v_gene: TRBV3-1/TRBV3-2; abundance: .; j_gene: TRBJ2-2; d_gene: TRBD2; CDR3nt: TGTGCCAGCAGCCGACTAGCGGGAGTAGGGGGCGGGGAGCTGTTTTTT; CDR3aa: CASSRLAGVGGGELFF
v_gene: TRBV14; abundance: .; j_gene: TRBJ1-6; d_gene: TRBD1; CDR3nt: TGTGCCAGCAGCCAAGCCGGGACAGGGGGTTCACCCCTCCACTTT; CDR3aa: CASSQAGTGGSPLHF
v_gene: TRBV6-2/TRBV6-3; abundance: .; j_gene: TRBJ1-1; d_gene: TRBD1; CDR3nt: TGTGCCAGCAGCCCGACCCGGACAGGGGGAGCTTTCTTT; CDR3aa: CASSPTRTGGAFF
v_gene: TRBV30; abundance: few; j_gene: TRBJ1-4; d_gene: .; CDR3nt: TGTGCCTCAGGACAGAATGAAAAACTGTTTTTT; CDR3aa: CASGQNEKLFF
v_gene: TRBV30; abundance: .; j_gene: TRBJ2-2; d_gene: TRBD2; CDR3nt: TGTGCCTGGAGTGGTCTTAGCGGGGGGAGTCTTGCCGGGGAGCTGTTTTTT; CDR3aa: CAWSGLSGGSLAGELFF
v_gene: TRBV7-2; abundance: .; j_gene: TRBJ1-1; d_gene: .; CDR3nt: TGTGCCAGCAGCTTTATGGGTAGATCGGGGAACACTGAAGCTTTCTTT; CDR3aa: CASSFMGRSGNTEAFF
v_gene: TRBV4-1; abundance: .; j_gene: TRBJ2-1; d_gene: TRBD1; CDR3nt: TGCGCCAGCAGCCAAGAGGGGGACAGGACGTGGGAGCAGTTCTTC; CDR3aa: CASSQEGDRTWEQFF
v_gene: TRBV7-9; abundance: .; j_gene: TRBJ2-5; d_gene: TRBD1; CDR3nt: TGTGCCAGCAGCTTGGGGACAGCCTTCCAAGAGACCCAGTACTTC; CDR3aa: CASSLGTAFQETQYF
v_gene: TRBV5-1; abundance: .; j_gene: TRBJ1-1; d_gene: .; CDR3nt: TGCGCCAGCAGCTTGACAGCGAACACTGAAGCTTTCTTT; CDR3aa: CASSLTANTEAFF
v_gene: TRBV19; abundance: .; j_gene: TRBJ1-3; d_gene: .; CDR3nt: TGTGCCAGTAGTATCCTTCCAAGTATGCAGTCTGGAAACACCATATATTTT; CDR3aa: CASSILPSMQSGNTIYF
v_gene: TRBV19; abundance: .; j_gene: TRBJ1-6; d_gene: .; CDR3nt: TGTGCCAGTAGTATAGGAGGTCAGAGCTCCTATAATTCACCCCTCCACTTT; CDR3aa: CASSIGGQSSYNSPLHF
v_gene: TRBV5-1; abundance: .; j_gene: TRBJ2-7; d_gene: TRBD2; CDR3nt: TGCGCCAGCACAAAGGAGACTAGCGTGGACGAGCAGTACTTC; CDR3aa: CASTKETSVDEQYF
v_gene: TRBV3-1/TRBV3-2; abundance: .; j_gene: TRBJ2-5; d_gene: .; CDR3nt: TGTGCCAGCAGCCACGGGGGAGTAGAGACCCAGTACTTC; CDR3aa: CASSHGGVETQYF
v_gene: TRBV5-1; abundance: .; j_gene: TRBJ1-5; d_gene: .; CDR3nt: TGCGCCAGCAGCCCCGAAGGGGCTCGCAATCAGCCCCAGCATTTT; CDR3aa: CASSPEGARNQPQHF
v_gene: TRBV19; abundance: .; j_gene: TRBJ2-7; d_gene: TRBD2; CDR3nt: TGTGCCAGTAGTATAGGGGGTAGCGGGAGCTACGAGCAGTACTTC; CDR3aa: CASSIGGSGSYEQYF
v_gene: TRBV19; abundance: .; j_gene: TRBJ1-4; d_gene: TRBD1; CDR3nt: TGTGCCAGTAGTATAAAGCCGGGACAGGGCGTTGAAAAACTGTTTTTT; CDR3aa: CASSIKPGQGVEKLFF
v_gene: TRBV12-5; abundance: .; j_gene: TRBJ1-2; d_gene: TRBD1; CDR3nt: TGTGCTAGTGGTTTGGACCAGGGGGTAAATTTGGATGGCTACACCTTC; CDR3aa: CASGLDQGVNLDGYTF
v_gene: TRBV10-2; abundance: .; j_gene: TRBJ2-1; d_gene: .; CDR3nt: TGCGCCAGCAGTTCTGTACAGATCTACAATGAGCAGTTCTTC; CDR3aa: CASSSVQIYNEQFF
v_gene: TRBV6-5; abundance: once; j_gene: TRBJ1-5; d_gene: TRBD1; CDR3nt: TGTGCCAGCAGTTACTCGATCGACAGGGGGCCTCAGCCCCAGCATTTT; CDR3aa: CASSYSIDRGPQPQHF
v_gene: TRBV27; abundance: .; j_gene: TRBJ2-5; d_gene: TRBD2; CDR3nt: TGTGCCAGCAGTTTGACCTCCGGGGGGGAGACCCAGTACTTC; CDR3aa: CASSLTSGGETQYF
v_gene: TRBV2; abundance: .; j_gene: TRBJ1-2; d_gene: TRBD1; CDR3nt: TGTGCCAGCAGTGTCGTAGGGGGCGCCGGGGGCTACACCTTC; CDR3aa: CASSVVGGAGGYTF
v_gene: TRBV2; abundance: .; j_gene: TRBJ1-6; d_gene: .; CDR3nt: TGTGCCAGCATCCGTCAGACGGGGACAAATTCACCCCTCCACTTT; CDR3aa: CASIRQTGTNSPLHF
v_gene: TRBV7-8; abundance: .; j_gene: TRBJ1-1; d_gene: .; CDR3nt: TGTGCCAGCAGCTTTTATCGGGTGGCAGGGCAGAACACTGAAGCTTTCTTT; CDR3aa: CASSFYRVAGQNTEAFF
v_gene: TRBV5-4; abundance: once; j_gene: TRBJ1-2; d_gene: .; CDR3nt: TGTGCCAGCAGCGCCCCAGGGGCGACGGGGTCTCCAAAGTATGGCTACACCTTC; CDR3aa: CASSAPGATGSPKYGYTF
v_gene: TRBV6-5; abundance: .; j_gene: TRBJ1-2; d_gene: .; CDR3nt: TGTGCCAGCAGCCTCGGTGGGGCCCGCTATGGCTACACCTTC; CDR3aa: CASSLGGARYGYTF
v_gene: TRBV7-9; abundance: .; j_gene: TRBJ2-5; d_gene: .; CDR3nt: TGTGCCAGCAGCTCAACTTATCAAGAGACCCAGTACTTC; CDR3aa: CASSSTYQETQYF
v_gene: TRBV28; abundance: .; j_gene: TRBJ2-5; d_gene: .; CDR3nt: TGTGCCAGCAGTTTCCCCGGTTCCGCACAAGAGACCCAGTACTTC; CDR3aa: CASSFPGSAQETQYF
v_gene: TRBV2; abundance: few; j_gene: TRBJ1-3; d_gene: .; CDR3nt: TGTGCCAGCAGTGATGCAGGCAGCTCGTCTGGAAACACCATATATTTT; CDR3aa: CASSDAGSSSGNTIYF
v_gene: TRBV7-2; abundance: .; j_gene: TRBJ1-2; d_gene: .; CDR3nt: TGTGCCAGCAGCCCACCACTGACAGCCACCTATGGCTACACCTTC; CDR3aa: CASSPPLTATYGYTF
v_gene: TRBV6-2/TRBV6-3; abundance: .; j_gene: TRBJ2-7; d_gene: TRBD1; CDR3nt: TGTGCCAGCAGTTCCGGGACAGGGGATTACGAGCAGTACTTC; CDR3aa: CASSSGTGDYEQYF
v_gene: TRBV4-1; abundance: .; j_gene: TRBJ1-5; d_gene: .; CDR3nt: TGCGCCAGCAGCCAAGATTGGCAGGGGAATCAGCCCCAGCATTTT; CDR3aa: CASSQDWQGNQPQHF
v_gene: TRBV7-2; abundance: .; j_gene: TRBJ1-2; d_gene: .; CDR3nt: TGTGCCAGCAGCGGCAGGTTCTATGGCTACACCTTC; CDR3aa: CASSGRFYGYTF
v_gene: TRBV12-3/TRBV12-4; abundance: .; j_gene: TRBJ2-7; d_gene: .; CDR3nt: TGTGCCAGCACCCCGGGAAGGGGACTCCGACAGTACTTC; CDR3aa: CASTPGRGLRQYF
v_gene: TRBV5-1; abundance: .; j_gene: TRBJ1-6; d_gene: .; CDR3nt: TGCGCCAGCGCTACTGCCGGGGGAGATAATTCACCCCTCCACTTT; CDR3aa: CASATAGGDNSPLHF
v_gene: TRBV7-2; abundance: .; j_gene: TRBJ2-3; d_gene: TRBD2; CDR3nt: TGTGCCAGCAGCCTGGGACTAGCGGGGGAACGAGATACGCAGTATTTT; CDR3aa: CASSLGLAGERDTQYF
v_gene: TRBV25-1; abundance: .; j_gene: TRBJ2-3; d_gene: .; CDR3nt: TGTGCCAGCAGCTTGAGCACAGATACGCAGTATTTT; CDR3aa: CASSLSTDTQYF
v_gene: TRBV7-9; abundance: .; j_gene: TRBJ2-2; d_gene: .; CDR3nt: TGTGCCAGCAGCCCTAGTAGAGAAACCGGGGAGCTGTTTTTT; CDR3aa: CASSPSRETGELFF
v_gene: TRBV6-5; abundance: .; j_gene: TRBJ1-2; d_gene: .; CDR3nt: TGTGCCAGCAGCCGAGAGGGTTTAAACTATGGCTACACCTTC; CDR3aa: CASSREGLNYGYTF
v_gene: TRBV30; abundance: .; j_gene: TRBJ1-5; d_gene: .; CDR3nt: TGTGCCTGGAGTGTAGTAGGGGGTAGCAATCAGCCCCAGCATTTT; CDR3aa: CAWSVVGGSNQPQHF